This TCR beta chain derives from a study of blood T cells in healthy people across ages (dated by TCRdb to the mid-2010s). As for the study more broadly: In model experiments, template switching captured about one uniquely barcoded TCR beta cDNA molecule for every two T cells. Using deep sequencing normalized with unique cDNA molecular identifiers, the study measured how TCR beta repertoire diversity changes with age. Donors were grouped into four age groups: young (average about 15 years), middle-aged (over 35), aged (roughly 67) and long-lived (about 82). Donors of different ages were randomly distributed across sequencing lanes to avoid experimental bias. Using the same blood draw, the study looked at two additional independent replicas of 1 million unique cDNA reads for two donors, one aged 18 to 30 and the other aged 80 or older.

The CDR3 spans 13 residues, from the cysteine through the phenylalanine. Solely the CDR3 DNA is kept, with 39 bases framed from the first base. V loses 6 bases of germline sequence and J loses 3 bases, and the interval between the two ends is 11 bases. CDR1 and CDR2 are drawn from the germline V gene (reference sequence): LGHDT, YNNKEL. About this clonotype itself: Its cognate antigen has yet to be identified. Base qualities were left out, and no much larger clone turns up one base away.

The library was generated by 5' RACE. Instrument used: Illumina HiSeq 2500. A second PCR of about 7 to 12 cycles was performed with a sample-barcoded 5' primer and a J-beta primer mix. A template-switch 5' adaptor carrying 12 random nucleotides introduced a unique molecular identifier onto each TCR beta cDNA molecule. Each sample yielded at least 2.5 million CDR3-containing paired-end reads. The Mint cDNA synthesis kit, primed by a TRBC-specific oligonucleotide, was used to synthesize first-strand cDNA from all RNA. After uracil-DNA glycosylase treatment, a first 18-cycle PCR used universal primers M1SS and BC2_uni_R on all cDNA. As for the original processing: Normalization of each sample was performed by random selection of 1 million high-quality reads, each carrying a distinct molecular identifier. Reads sharing molecular identifiers were discarded rather than binned into consensus sequences. MiTCR, set to a Q25 quality threshold and the strictest error-elimination algorithm, was used for CDR3 identification, clonotype clustering and error correction. A nonparametric unseen species model with Euler transformation was used to estimate a lower bound on total TCR beta diversity. The public sequencing data were trimmed at Q25 with fastp and processed into clonotypes with MiXCR by TCRdb, which kept only in-frame beta chains. Each entry merges the rows of one CDR3 protein and shows their most common DNA and genes. None of the V and J calls come from the authors' own analysis; TCRdb made them. A total of roughly 680,000 distinct CDR3 sequences appear in this sample, approximately 52% of them only once. Less than 15% of the sample is held by the ten biggest clonotypes.

Donors were around 37 systemically healthy Caucasian individuals from Russia aged roughly 6 to 95 years. Around 10 milliliters of peripheral blood were collected from each donor into EDTA-treated Vacutainer tubes. PBMCs were isolated by Ficoll-Paque density-gradient centrifugation, with at least 6 million obtained per sample. Trizol reagent was used to extract total RNA from the PBMCs, yielding at least 6 micrograms per sample. For every donor, an aliquot of PBMCs went through flow cytometry to measure the percentages of naive CD45RAhigh/CD27high T cells. Beyond this particular receptor, the publication reports: A strong correlation was found between observed TCR beta diversity and the percentage of naive T cells measured by flow cytometry. As age increased, observed TCR beta diversity per million T cells dropped in a roughly linear way, and a significant reduction was already evident by age 40. Because the CMV infection status of the donors was unknown, age-related changes in expanded clonotypes may potentially have been confounded. Total diversity estimates from one million sequenced T cells were considered lower bounds and underestimates. Since profiling was done on bulk unsorted PBMCs, naive and antigen-experienced compartments could not be conclusively compared. Compared with the aged group, the long-lived group had more naive CD4+ T cells, fewer expanded clones and increased TCR diversity, suggesting age selection.

This receptor was obtained from a woman aged 80 or older in good health. The V and J segments used are TRBV3-1 and TRBJ1-2, with the D gene uncertain. The sequenced material came from blood. The CDR3 protein is CASSPGSYYGYTF. At the DNA level, the sequence is TGTGCCAGCAGTCCCGGCTCCTACTATGGCTACACCTTC.